The text below deals with one T cell receptor (beta chain). This CDR3 contains 15 residues. Germline loops: CDR1 SGHRS, CDR2 YFSETQ. Losses at the gene ends were 3 bases for V and 4 bases for J; bases not matched to a gene: 7. This sample was included in a study of T-cell memory formation after mild COVID-19. TCRdb reprocessed the 5' RACE reads with MiXCR, giving one entry per CDR3 protein. The sample consists of about 350,000 distinct CDR3 sequences, approximately 15% of them appearing once. The TCR comes from a young man who had mild COVID-19 (a few samples of this study predate the infection). Cell type and time point are not known. The genes are TRBV5-1 and TRBJ2-5; 9 bases are shared with TRBD1. The sample comprised PBMCs or a T cell subset sorted from them (not recorded which). CDR3 amino acids: CASSSGTGIRETQYF. Here the CDR3 DNA reads TGCGCCAGCAGCTCCGGGACAGGGATTCGAGAGACCCAGTACTTC.